The 27 T cell receptor beta chains below come from one sample, sequenced in a study of T-cell memory formation after mild COVID-19. Each CDR3 protein gets one entry after TCRdb re-called the 5' RACE reads with MiXCR. The sample holds fewer than 650,000 distinct CDR3 sequences, about a fifth seen once. Sample: PBMCs or a T cell subset sorted from them (not recorded which). Receptor source: an adult woman who had mild COVID-19 (a few samples of this study predate the infection). Cell type and time point are not known.

This clonotype was counted a few times. J is TRBJ1-1 and V is TRBV12-3 or TRBV12-4; D is possibly TRBD1 (5 bases). V was trimmed by 5 bases and J by 7 bases, leaving 8 bases between them. The CDR3 runs to 11 residues. The CDR3 region has the DNA TGTGCCAGCAGTCGGGACTTTGAAGCTTTCTTT. Its translation is CASSRDFEAFF.

This clonotype came up a few times. The CDR3 here is CASGSSDLLDGYTF. The CDR3 DNA reads TGTGCTAGTGGTTCCTCCGACCTTCTGGATGGCTACACCTTC. The rearrangement joins TRBV12-5 to TRBJ1-2; no definite D call. The CDR3 runs to 14 residues. The germline CDR1 and CDR2 sequences are LGHNT and FRNRAP. Deletions cut 4 bases from V and 6 bases from J, with 15 bases between.

The J gene is TRBJ2-7, the V gene TRBV2; D is unresolved. The CDR3 is made up of 12 amino acids. The V end was cut by 2 bases, the J end by 3 bases, with 5 bases between. Germline V lookup: CDR1 SNHLY, CDR2 FYNNEI. The CDR3 here is CASSEMSYEQYF. CDR3 in DNA: TGTGCCAGCAGTGAAATGAGCTACGAGCAGTACTTC.

V and J are TRBV6-5 and TRBJ1-3; D unclear. The CDR3 sequence is 15 residues long. The V end was cut by 2 bases, the J end by 4 bases, with 12 bases between. Per the germline V gene, CDR1 is MNHEY and CDR2 is SVGAGI. As DNA, the CDR3 is TGTGCCAGCAGTTACGGGTCCTCGGGAGGAAACACCATATATTTT. It yields the protein CASSYGSSGGNTIYF.

This clonotype is medium-sized by share. The chain links TRBV12-3 or TRBV12-4 to TRBJ2-5; D tentatively fits TRBD1 or TRBD2 (5 bases each). This CDR3 contains 13 residues. V was pared by 8 bases and J by 9 bases, with 19 bases between. CDR3 DNA sequence: TGTGCCAGCGGGGCAGGAGGAGCATCGGCCCAGTACTTC. Amino acid sequence: CASGAGGASAQYF.

This clonotype was detected a few times. V and J are TRBV12-3 or TRBV12-4 and TRBJ1-2, with D tentatively TRBD1 (5 bases). The CDR3 runs 14 residues. V was shortened by 6 bases and J by 4 bases, with 15 bases between the two germline ends. CDR3 DNA sequence: TGTGCCAGCAGCCCGCTTGGGGGGGGCTATGGCTACACCTTC. The encoded protein is CASSPLGGGYGYTF.

This clonotype was seen a handful of times. The chain recombines TRBV6-5 with TRBJ2-3; D is possibly TRBD1 or TRBD2 (5 bases each). CDR3 length equals 13 residues. In germline, CDR1 is MNHEY, CDR2 SVGAGI. The V end was cut by 6 bases, the J end by 1 base, with 8 bases between. The DNA for the CDR3 is TGTGCCAGCAGCATGGGGGGCACAGATACGCAGTATTTT. Its translation is CASSMGGTDTQYF.

V and J are TRBV7-2 and TRBJ1-1, with D perhaps matching TRBD1 (5 bases). The CDR3 sequence is 18 residues long. The V end lost 5 bases, the J end lost 10 bases, and 32 bases lay between the germline ends. CDR1 is SGHTA and CDR2 is FQGNSA in the germline V gene. The CDR3, as DNA: TGTGCCAGCAGCCGAAAACGCATCGGGGCGGGGTTGCCGTTTGCAGCTTTCTTT. It specifies CASSRKRIGAGLPFAAFF.

This clonotype was observed a handful of times. The genes are TRBV27 and TRBJ2-1; D call uncertain. Trimming pared 4 bases from V and 0 bases from J, leaving 10 bases between. CDR1 MNHEY and CDR2 SMNVEV come from the germline V gene (reference sequence). CDR3 length equals 15 residues. DNA for the CDR3: TGTGCCAGCAGTTCGGGCGGTTTCTCCTACAATGAGCAGTTCTTC. It translates to CASSSGGFSYNEQFF.

This clonotype was found many times. V and J are TRBV20-1 and TRBJ2-3, with TRBD1 matching 8 bases. V shed 5 bases, J shed 6 bases, and the junction held 7 bases outside the gene matches. This CDR3 contains 13 residues. In germline, CDR1 is DFQATT, CDR2 SNEGSKA (reference sequence). CDR3 DNA sequence: TGCAGTGCTCCCGACAGGGGACTGGATACGCAGTATTTT. It codes for CSAPDRGLDTQYF.

The rearrangement links TRBV20-1 to TRBJ2-5; TRBD2 might be the D (6 bases). Germline loops: CDR1 DFQATT, CDR2 SNEGSKA (reference sequence). The CDR3 sequence is 16 residues long. V was clipped by 4 bases and J by 1 base, with 19 bases between them. The CDR3 sequence is CSAKEGLAGRQETQYF. The CDR3 DNA reads TGCAGTGCTAAGGAAGGACTGGCGGGACGCCAAGAGACCCAGTACTTC.

The chain joins TRBV5-4 to TRBJ1-1; TRBD1 agrees at 10 bases. The germline CDR1 and CDR2 sequences are SGHNT and YYREEE (reference sequence). The CDR3 loop spans 14 amino acids. V trimming: 2 bases; J trimming: 4 bases; junction bases outside the gene matches: 2. CDR3 DNA sequence: TGTGCCAGCAGCTTTTGGACAGGGGGCACTGAAGCTTTCTTT. It specifies CASSFWTGGTEAFF.

There are a few counts of this clonotype. The chain has TRBV9 and TRBJ2-3, with 8 bases identical to TRBD2. V shed 1 base, J shed 3 bases, and the junction held 7 bases outside the gene matches. This CDR3 contains 16 residues. From germline, CDR1 is SGDLS and CDR2 YYNGEE. The CDR3 spells CASSVIAGGETDTQYF. The CDR3 nucleotides are TGTGCCAGCAGCGTAATTGCGGGGGGCGAAACAGATACGCAGTATTTT.

The sample holds many counts of this clonotype. The chain couples TRBV7-8 to TRBJ2-4; TRBD2 matches at 12 bases. V lost 3 bases, J lost 3 bases, and 15 bases stayed unmatched. The germline gives CDR1 SGHVS, CDR2 FQNEAQ. The CDR3 has 20 residues. CDR3 coding DNA: TGTGCCAGCAGCTTTGGAGTCTTGACTAGCGGGAGATCGGGCAAAAACATTCAGTACTTC. This encodes CASSFGVLTSGRSGKNIQYF.

The rearrangement joins TRBV5-1 to TRBJ1-2; D possibly corresponds to TRBD1 (5 bases). This CDR3 is built from 14 residues. Germline-derived CDR1 and CDR2 are SGHRS and YFSETQ. Deletions cut 3 bases from V and 7 bases from J, with 16 bases between. The CDR3 nucleotides read TGCGCCAGCAGCTCGACCGGGACTCTCCTTGGCTACACCTTC. It yields the protein CASSSTGTLLGYTF.

DNA of the CDR3: TGTGCCAGCAGCTCCCGGCCACAGAGGAGAGCGGGAGGGGTTGAGCAGTTCTTC. This gives the protein CASSSRPQRRAGGVEQFF. The chain uses TRBV7-2 and TRBJ2-1, with 10 nucleotides matching TRBD2. Germline CDR1 SGHTA, CDR2 FQGNSA. Trimming cost V 4 bases and J 9 bases; bases outside gene matches: 18. The CDR3 covers 18 residues.

This clonotype was seen a few times. The J gene is TRBJ1-5, the V gene TRBV20-1; the match to TRBD1 covers 8 bases. Germline V CDR1 and CDR2: DFQATT, SNEGSKA (reference sequence). V dropped 5 bases and J dropped 0; count of bases not matched to a gene: 3. CDR3 size: 14 residues. The CDR3 sequence is CSAPQGASNQPQHF. The CDR3 DNA reads TGCAGTGCTCCGCAGGGGGCTAGCAATCAGCCCCAGCATTTT.

This rearrangement joins TRBV28 to TRBJ2-3, with 8 bases that match TRBD2. Per germline, CDR1 MDHEN and CDR2 SYDVKM. There are 16 residues in the CDR3. Trimming at V came to 10 bases and at J to 0 bases, leaving 12 bases not matched to a gene. CDR3 region: CATTNGGGVSTDTQYF. CDR3 bases: TGTGCCACCACCAACGGGGGGGGAGTGAGCACAGATACGCAGTATTTT.

The chain employs TRBV7-3 and TRBJ2-2, with D unresolved. Germline values: CDR1 SGHTA, CDR2 FQGTGA. This CDR3 is 14 amino acids long. The V end was cut by 5 bases, the J end by 1 base, with 8 bases between. CDR3: CASSMYLNTGELFF. For the CDR3, the DNA is TGTGCCAGCAGCATGTACTTGAACACCGGGGAGCTGTTTTTT.

The chain couples TRBV12-3 or TRBV12-4 to TRBJ2-5; D remains unclear. V gave up 6 bases and J gave up 6 bases, with 20 bases separating them. The CDR3 loop spans 15 amino acids. This CDR3 is CASRYNTMDRQTQYF. CDR3 nucleotide sequence: TGTGCCAGCAGGTACAACACCATGGACCGACAGACCCAGTACTTC.

This clonotype turned up a few times. The chain carries TRBV29-1 and TRBJ2-1; tentatively, D is TRBD2 (6 bases). The CDR3 spans 15 residues. The V gene's germline CDR1 is SQVTM and CDR2 ANQGSEA. V dropped 3 bases and J dropped 4 bases, with 16 bases sitting between them. In nucleotides, the CDR3 is TGCAGCGTTGACCCCGGGACTCAAGTTTACAATGAGCAGTTCTTC. Protein sequence: CSVDPGTQVYNEQFF.

In this sample, this clonotype turned up many times. CDR3 in amino acids: CASSLTGKNEKLFF. As DNA, the CDR3 is TGTGCCAGCAGCTTAACAGGGAAGAATGAAAAACTGTTTTTT. The V and J genes are TRBV7-9 and TRBJ1-4, with D possibly matching TRBD1 (6 bases). Between the trimmed V and J ends, which lost 2 bases and 5 bases, there was a span of 9 bases. The CDR3 contains 14 residues. Germline CDR1 and CDR2: SEHNR and FQNEAQ (reference sequence).

This clonotype was detected a few times. The V gene is TRBV5-1, the J gene TRBJ1-1, with a tentative D call TRBD1 (6 bases). V gave up 0 bases and J gave up 3 bases, with 12 bases separating them. The CDR3 is 15 amino acids. Germline V gives CDR1 SGHRS, CDR2 YFSETQ. The CDR3 nucleotides are TGCGCCAGCAGCTTGGCCCGGGGGGCTTACACTGAAGCTTTCTTT. Translation gives CASSLARGAYTEAFF.

This clonotype has a handful of counts. V gene TRBV7-2 combines with J gene TRBJ1-2; a possible D gene is TRBD1 (5 bases). The germline V gene encodes CDR1 SGHTA and CDR2 FQGNSA. Trimming left V 5 bases short and J 5 bases short, with 21 bases between. The CDR3 spans 16 residues. This CDR3 is CASSLGVTSELYGYTF. The CDR3 nucleotides read TGTGCCAGCAGCCTGGGGGTCACGTCGGAACTATATGGCTACACCTTC.

There are a few counts of this clonotype. The V and J genes are TRBV6-5 and TRBJ2-7; 8 bases map to TRBD1. Per the germline V gene, CDR1 is MNHEY and CDR2 is SVGAGI. This CDR3 is built from 15 residues. V shed 6 bases, J shed 3 bases, and the junction held 10 bases outside the gene matches. CDR3 sequence reads: CASRRRQGPNYEQYF. The CDR3 bases are TGTGCCAGCAGGCGTCGACAGGGGCCTAACTACGAGCAGTACTTC.

A few counts support this clonotype. The chain has TRBV2 and TRBJ1-4, with 12 bases lining up with TRBD1. Germline V gene data show CDR1 as SNHLY and CDR2 as FYNNEI. With 8 bases clipped from V and 10 bases from J, the junction kept 8 bases outside the gene matches. The length of the CDR3 is 14 residues. CDR3: CASGDRDRGLKLFF. The DNA for the CDR3 is TGTGCCAGCGGCGACCGGGACAGGGGGCTAAAACTGTTTTTT.

The genes are TRBV6-6 and TRBJ2-4; the D gene could be TRBD1 or TRBD2 (5 bases each). The CDR3 contains 14 residues. Trimming removed 8 bases at V and 4 bases at J, with 15 bases between. Germline CDR1 is MNHNY and CDR2 is SVGAGI (reference sequence). Written as DNA, the CDR3 is TGTGCCAGCGCAACCGGGGACGGTAAAAACATTCAGTACTTC. This sequence encodes CASATGDGKNIQYF.